What follows are 28 T cell receptor beta chains derived from one specimen sequenced in a study of T cell clonality in common variable immunodeficiency. Generated by immunoSEQ multiplex PCR, the TCRdb table keeps only in-frame clones and is missing some. This sample comprises roughly 55,000 clones, none seen once only. Sequenced material: peripheral blood mononuclear cells. The source is a person aged 18 to 70 in good health.

In its sample, this clone was seen many times. The read stops 3 residues short of the end of the CDR3; the missing end is completed from the germline J gene. The chain has TRBV5-4 and TRBJ2-1; 7 nucleotides match TRBD1. This CDR3 is 14 amino acids long. In germline, CDR1 is SGHNT, CDR2 YYREEE (reference sequence). V was clipped by 9 bases and J by 5 bases; unmatched bases: 11. Incomplete CDR3 DNA: TGTGCCATCCTCCCGCGACAGGGAGACAATGAG. As protein: CAILPRQGDNE. The whole CDR3 sequence reads CAILPRQGDNEQFF. The full variable domain, completed using reference TRBV5-4 and TRBJ2-1, is ETGVTQSPTHLIKTRGQQVTLRCSSQSGHNTVSWYQQALGQGPQFIFQYYREEENGRGNFPPRFSGLQFPNYSSELNVNALELDDSALYLCAILPRQGDNEQFFGPGTRLTVL.

This clone was seen ten or more times. Germline and junction disagree at one end, which may indicate a read error. The CDR3: CASSLGLAGASFNEQFF. CDR3 DNA, as far as it was read: TGCGCCAGCAGCCTGGGACTAGCGGGAGCTTCCTTCAATGAG. The chain links TRBV5-1 to TRBJ2-1; TRBD2 matches 14 bases. The sequence runs out 3 residues before the end of the CDR3; the remainder is reconstructed from the germline J gene. The CDR3 extends over 17 amino acids. Germline V gene lookup returns CDR1 SGHRS and CDR2 YFSETQ.

Ten or more counts support this clone. The read terminates 3 residues ahead of where the CDR3 ends, so the germline J gene completes it. The chain is built from TRBV30 and TRBJ2-5; the match to TRBD1 covers 7 bases. V was pared by 7 bases and J by 4 bases, with 6 bases of the junction left unmatched. This CDR3 comprises 12 residues. Looked up from germline, CDR1 is GTSNPN and CDR2 is SVGIG (reference sequence). The CDR3 here is CAFRGRPETQYF. The sequenced part of the CDR3 DNA is TGTGCCTTTAGGGGGCGGCCAGAGACC.

This clone was found many times. The CDR3 end lies 3 residues beyond the end of the read and is filled in from the germline J gene. The chain has TRBV2 and TRBJ1-2; 7 positions match TRBD1. V lost 2 bases and J lost 4; bases outside the gene matches: 10. CDR1 is SNHLY, CDR2 FYNNEI, per germline. The CDR3 is made up of 16 amino acids. Partial CDR3 DNA: TGTGCCAGCAGTGAACTGGGCCCGGCAGGGGGCTATGGC. Translating gives CASSELGPAGGYG. From start to end, the CDR3 is CASSELGPAGGYGYTF.

This clone was counted a few times. The read gets to within 3 residues of the CDR3 end, and the germline J gene fills in the rest. The chain is built from TRBV10-2 and TRBJ2-7; 10 bases are a match to TRBD2. CDR1 WSHSY and CDR2 SAAADI come from the germline V gene. This CDR3 has 14 residues. V dropped 8 bases and J dropped 6; count of bases not matched to a gene: 10. Here the CDR3 reads CASQRGGLAFEQYF. Partial CDR3 DNA: TGCGCCAGCCAGCGCGGGGGACTAGCGTTCGAG.

This clone was seen many times. With the read ending 3 residues before the CDR3 end, the germline J gene is used to fill in that end. This sequence joins TRBV20-1 and TRBJ2-7; 8 bases are a match to TRBD2. The junction had 3 bases not matched to a gene; V was cut back by 0 bases and J by 2 bases. Germline loops: CDR1 DFQATT, CDR2 SNEGSKA (reference sequence). The CDR3 is 14 residues long. The sequenced part of the CDR3 DNA is TGCAGTGCTAGAGATCCGGGACTAGCCTACGAG. It yields the protein CSARDPGLAYE. The whole CDR3 region reads CSARDPGLAYEQYF.

The sample holds many counts of this clone. The read gets to within 3 residues of the CDR3 end, and the germline J gene fills in the rest. This chain links TRBV19 with TRBJ1-1; possible D gene TRBD1, 5 bases. Trimming cost V 5 bases and J 2 bases, with 15 bases left between them. Germline V gives CDR1 LNHDA, CDR2 SQIVND (reference sequence). The CDR3 is 15 amino acids. The CDR3 bases that were read are TGTGCCAGTAGTGATCGAGGGCAGGGTAACACTGAA. Translation: CASSDRGQGNTE. The CDR3 in full is CASSDRGQGNTEAFF.

This clone showed up many times. The read ends 3 residues before the CDR3 terminus; that terminus is restored from the germline J gene. This chain links TRBV7-9 with TRBJ2-5; 8 positions match TRBD1. J lost 2 bases, V lost 5 bases, and 4 bases had no gene match. The CDR3 contains 14 residues. Germline V gives CDR1 SEHNR, CDR2 FQNEAQ (reference sequence). Partial CDR3 DNA: TGTGCCAGCAGCGCCGGGACAGGACAAGAGACC. It yields the protein CASSAGTGQET. The full CDR3 sequence reads CASSAGTGQETQYF. The complete variable domain, with remaining parts taken from reference TRBV7-9 and TRBJ2-5, reads DTGVSQNPRHKITKRGQNVTFRCDPISEHNRLYWYRQTLGQGPEFLTYFQNEAQLEKSRLLSDRFSAERPKGSFSTLEIQRTEQGDSAMYLCASSAGTGQETQYFGPGTRLLVL.

Many counts were recorded for this clone. Partial CDR3 DNA: TGCGCCAGCAGCTTGGCCGGGACAGGGGGGTCACCC. Its protein is CASSLAGTGGSP. Given in full, the CDR3 is CASSLAGTGGSPLHF. V and J are TRBV5-1 and TRBJ1-6; 11 positions match TRBD1. The read terminates 3 residues before the CDR3 end, so the remaining end is supplied by the germline J gene. The CDR3 runs 15 residues. Germline CDR1 SGHRS, CDR2 YFSETQ. The J segment lost 10 bases and the V segment lost 0 bases, leaving 3 bases of the junction unmatched. The full variable domain, rest sourced from reference TRBV5-1 and TRBJ1-6, is KAGVTQTPRYLIKTRGQQVTLSCSPISGHRSVSWYQQTPGQGLQFLFEYFSETQRNKGNFPGRFSGRQFSNSRSEMNVSTLELGDSALYLCASSLAGTGGSPLHFGNGTRLTVT.

This clone has ten or more counts. The read comes to an end 3 residues before the CDR3 does, leaving the germline J gene to fill in the end. The chain recombines TRBV4-1 with TRBJ2-7; D unclear. CDR1 and CDR2 (germline): MGHRA, YSYEKL. Trimming removed 0 bases from V and 6 bases from J, with 9 bases in between. The CDR3 is 13 residues long. CDR3 in amino acids: CASSQDLRFEQYF. The CDR3 DNA, read in part, is TGCGCCAGCAGCCAAGATCTCAGGTTCGAG.

In this sample, this clone turned up many times. The read stops 3 residues short of the end of the CDR3; the missing end is completed from the germline J gene. The chain uses TRBV7-2 and TRBJ2-1; the match to TRBD1 covers 7 bases. CDR3 size: 15 residues. Germline CDR1 and CDR2: SGHTA and FQGNSA. With V trimmed by 1 base and J by 4 bases, 4 bases remained unmatched. Partial CDR3 DNA: TGTGCCAGCAGCTTAGGACAGGGCACGTACAATGAG. It translates to CASSLGQGTYNE. The entire CDR3 protein is CASSLGQGTYNEQFF.

Many counts were recorded for this clone. The CDR3 end lies 3 residues beyond the end of the read and is filled in from the germline J gene. The chain joins TRBV27 to TRBJ1-1; 7 bases fit TRBD1. V lost 4 bases to trimming and J lost 0 bases; unmatched junction nucleotides: 2. The germline V gene encodes CDR1 MNHEY and CDR2 SMNVEV (reference sequence). The CDR3 is 14 amino acids. The CDR3 sequence is CASSWGQLNTEAFF. The sequenced part of the CDR3 DNA is TGTGCCAGCAGTTGGGGACAGTTGAACACTGAA.

This clone was counted many times. Read sequence stops 3 residues before the CDR3 end, and the germline J gene provides the missing end. The gene calls are TRBV5-1 and TRBJ2-3; maybe TRBD1 (5 bases). The V gene's germline CDR1 is SGHRS and CDR2 YFSETQ. This CDR3 is 17 amino acids long. V was clipped by 0 bases and J by 4 bases, with 18 bases between them. This CDR3 reads CASSLAGGVRAADTQYF. Incomplete CDR3 DNA: TGCGCCAGCAGCTTGGCCGGTGGGGTCAGGGCTGCAGATACG. Looking up the rest from reference TRBV5-1 and TRBJ2-3 gives the full variable domain: KAGVTQTPRYLIKTRGQQVTLSCSPISGHRSVSWYQQTPGQGLQFLFEYFSETQRNKGNFPGRFSGRQFSNSRSEMNVSTLELGDSALYLCASSLAGGVRAADTQYFGPGTRLTVL.

This clone was seen ten or more times. The DNA ends 3 residues before the CDR3 does, and the rest of the CDR3 is filled in from the germline J gene. The rearrangement links TRBV7-2 to TRBJ2-1; D is possibly TRBD2 (6 bases). Germline CDR1 is SGHTA and CDR2 is FQGNSA. The CDR3 covers 15 residues. V was cut by 5 bases and J by 0 bases, with 11 bases left in between. Incomplete CDR3 DNA: TGTGCCAGCAGCCTTAGCGGCGGCTCCTACAATGAG. Protein product: CASSLSGGSYNE. The entire CDR3 reads CASSLSGGSYNEQFF.

This clone was detected ten times or more. The sequenced CDR3 bases are TGTGCCAGCAGTGCTACAGGGGAGGCCTATGGC. The encoded protein is CASSATGEAYG. From start to end, the CDR3 is CASSATGEAYGYTF. This sequence joins TRBV2 and TRBJ1-2; 7 bases are shared with TRBD1. Read sequence stops 3 residues before the CDR3 end, and the germline J gene provides the missing end. With V trimmed by 4 bases and J by 4 bases, 6 bases remained unmatched. Germline CDR1 and CDR2: SNHLY and FYNNEI. The CDR3 spans 14 residues.

This clone was picked up many times. The read finishes 3 residues shy of the CDR3 end, and the germline J gene is used to complete it. V is TRBV2 and J is TRBJ2-7, with 7 bases aligning to TRBD1. The length of the CDR3 is 15 residues. From germline, CDR1 is SNHLY and CDR2 FYNNEI. V gave up 2 bases and J gave up 3 bases; unmatched junction bases: 7. Incomplete CDR3 DNA: TGTGCCAGCAGTGAAAGACAGGGAACAATCTACGAG. It translates to CASSERQGTIYE. The entire CDR3 is CASSERQGTIYEQYF.

At least ten counts were recorded for this clone. The read stops 3 residues short of the end of the CDR3; the missing end is completed from the germline J gene. This chain uses TRBV27 with TRBJ1-4; tentatively, D is TRBD1 (5 bases). Germline V gives CDR1 MNHEY, CDR2 SMNVEV (reference sequence). V gave up 5 bases and J gave up 0 bases, with 19 bases separating them. This CDR3 has 18 residues. The CDR3 loop is CASSLRPREPATNEKLFF. CDR3 bases read: TGTGCCAGCAGTCTGCGGCCCAGGGAACCAGCAACTAATGAAAAA.

This clone was counted ten times or more. CDR3 DNA (partial): TGTGCCACCAGCAGAGAGAAATATAGCGGGAGCACAGATACG. Protein product: CATSREKYSGSTDT. The full CDR3 protein reads CATSREKYSGSTDTQYF. The chain is built from TRBV15 and TRBJ2-3; TRBD2 aligns across 7 bases. The read gets to within 3 residues of the CDR3 end, and the germline J gene fills in the rest. Trimming removed 0 bases from V and 0 bases from J; junction bases left unmatched: 6. The CDR3 has 17 amino acids. Germline-derived CDR1 and CDR2 are LNHNV and YYDKDF (reference sequence). Together with reference TRBV15 and TRBJ2-3, the CDR3 gives the full variable domain: DAMVIQNPRYQVTQFGKPVTLSCSQTLNHNVMYWYQQKSSQAPKLLFHYYDKDFNNEADTPDNFQSRRPNTSFCFLDIRSPGLGDTAMYLCATSREKYSGSTDTQYFGPGTRLTVL.

This clone was recorded at least ten times. The read comes to an end 3 residues before the CDR3 does, leaving the germline J gene to fill in the end. The chain carries TRBV7-9 and TRBJ1-1; perhaps TRBD1 as D (5 bases). Germline CDR1 reads SEHNR; CDR2 reads FQNEAQ (reference sequence). CDR3 length equals 14 residues. V lost 1 base and J 4 bases, leaving 10 bases between the germline ends. The covered CDR3 bases are TGTGCCAGCAGCTTAGAGACGGGGGGCACTGAA. Translated, it gives CASSLETGGTE. The CDR3, in full, reads CASSLETGGTEAFF.

There are many counts of this clone. The read falls 3 residues short of the CDR3 end, and the missing part is taken from the germline J gene. The chain uses TRBV5-5 and TRBJ2-1; 12 nucleotides line up with TRBD2. The germline V gene encodes CDR1 SGHKS and CDR2 YYEKEE (reference sequence). The CDR3 has 15 residues. The V and J ends lost 4 bases and 7 bases, in that order; junction bases with no gene match: 6. The CDR3 DNA, read in part, is TGTGCCAGCAGCGTCGGGACTAGCGGGTGGAATGAG. It translates to CASSVGTSGWNE. From start to end, the CDR3 is CASSVGTSGWNEQFF. The full variable domain, rest sourced from reference TRBV5-5 and TRBJ2-1, is DAGVTQSPTHLIKTRGQQVTLRCSPISGHKSVSWYQQVLGQGPQFIFQYYEKEERGRGNFPDRFSARQFPNYSSELNVNALLLGDSALYLCASSVGTSGWNEQFFGPGTRLTVL.

This clone appeared many times. The CDR3 end lies 3 residues beyond the end of the read and is filled in from the germline J gene. The V call is TRBV28, the J call TRBJ2-7; 7 bases line up with TRBD1. The ends lost 5 bases at V and 0 bases at J; junction bases unmatched: 4. CDR3 length: 14 residues. Germline CDR1 reads MDHEN; CDR2 reads SYDVKM. The CDR3: CASSVGQVSYEQYF. The sequenced part of the CDR3 DNA is TGTGCCAGCAGTGTAGGACAGGTCTCCTACGAG.

This clone showed up many times. Read sequence stops 3 residues before the CDR3 end, and the germline J gene provides the missing end. This sequence joins TRBV7-2 and TRBJ2-3, with D unclear. Germline CDR1 reads SGHTA; CDR2 reads FQGNSA. This CDR3 is 13 amino acids long. The germline V and J ends were trimmed by 6 bases and 0 bases, with 7 bases remaining between them. The CDR3 spells CASRSTSTDTQYF. Incomplete CDR3 DNA: TGTGCCAGCAGGTCGACTAGCACAGATACG.

This clone was detected ten times or more. The CDR3 region is CASSEIAVVDTQYF. The covered CDR3 bases are TGTGCCAGCAGTGAAATCGCAGTGGTGGATACG. The chain has TRBV2 and TRBJ2-3; the D is unclear. The read finishes 3 residues shy of the CDR3 end, and the germline J gene is used to complete it. CDR3 length equals 14 residues. The V end lost 2 bases, the J end lost 6 bases, and 12 bases lay between the germline ends. The germline CDR1 and CDR2 sequences are SNHLY and FYNNEI.

The table lists this clone with many counts. The CDR3 end falls 3 residues outside the read, so it is completed with the germline J gene. The chain recombines TRBV6-1 with TRBJ1-5, with 7 bases identical to TRBD1. Losses at the gene ends were 0 bases for V and 4 bases for J; bases not matched to a gene: 6. From germline, CDR1 is MNHNS and CDR2 SASEGT. CDR3 length: 16 amino acids. The CDR3 DNA, read in part, is TGTGCCAGCAGTGAAGCAAGGGGGCGTCGGAATCAGCCC. Amino acid sequence: CASSEARGRRNQP. The CDR3, in full, reads CASSEARGRRNQPQHF.

This clone was picked up many times. The CDR3 end is not reached by the read, which stops 3 residues before it; the germline J gene fills it in. The gene calls are TRBV5-4 and TRBJ1-2; no clear D gene. The germline gives CDR1 SGHNT, CDR2 YYREEE (reference sequence). V was trimmed by 2 bases and J by 2 bases, leaving 10 bases between them. This CDR3 is 14 amino acids long. The DNA read from the CDR3 is TGTGCCAGCAGCTTAGAGCGGTTGAACTATGGC. Its translation: CASSLERLNYG. The whole CDR3 protein is CASSLERLNYGYTF.

In its sample, this clone was seen many times. The missing CDR3 end, 3 residues past where the read stops, is filled in from the germline J gene. This chain connects TRBV19 to TRBJ2-6; TRBD1 might be the D (6 bases). Germline assignment: CDR1 LNHDA and CDR2 SQIVND (reference sequence). The CDR3 covers 15 residues. Trimming left V 8 bases short and J 0 bases short, with 11 bases between. CDR3 bases read: TGTGCCAGTTCCTTGGACAGCTCTGGGGCCAACGTC. Translating gives CASSLDSSGANV. The full CDR3 protein is CASSLDSSGANVLTF.

In regard to this clone: The read terminates 3 residues before the CDR3 end, so the remaining end is supplied by the germline J gene. The V and J genes are TRBV20-1 and TRBJ2-5; D is undetermined. Germline CDR1 DFQATT, CDR2 SNEGSKA (reference sequence). The CDR3 extends over 14 amino acids. Trimming took off 0 bases at V and 0 bases at J, with 8 bases between the two ends. The covered CDR3 bases are TGCAGTGCTAGAGATCCGTACAACCAAGAGACC. Its protein product is CSARDPYNQET. The entire CDR3 protein reads CSARDPYNQETQYF.

This clone was seen repeatedly, ten times or more. The read ends 3 residues early relative to the CDR3; the germline J gene fills the gap. V and J are TRBV16 and TRBJ2-5; D perhaps matches TRBD2 (5 bases). Trimming removed 4 bases from V and 5 bases from J, with 14 bases in between. The CDR3 is 14 residues long. Germline values: CDR1 KGHSY, CDR2 FQNENV. The chain's CDR3 is CASSPQHGGETQYF. Partial CDR3 DNA: TGTGCCAGCAGCCCCCAACACGGCGGGGAGACC. Based on the CDR3 plus reference TRBV16 and TRBJ2-5, the full variable domain is GEEVAQTPKHLVRGEGQKAKLYCAPIKGHSYVFWYQQVLKNEFKFLISFQNENVFDETGMPKERFSAKCLPNSPCSLEIQATKLEDSAVYFCASSPQHGGETQYFGPGTRLLVL.